Listed below are T cell receptor beta chains from one sample, sequenced in a study of shared T cell receptors in the human thymus. The repertoire was sequenced with immunoSEQ multiplex PCR; TCRdb's copy has only in-frame clones and lacks some. The table lists about 660,000 clones, more than 75% of them singletons. These same records also appear under a second study, on human thymus T cells.

The material sequenced was thymocytes. These receptors originate from a boy in the first two years of life with a congenital heart defect. Each CDR3 is given with its conserved first and last residue. The D gene is left open where the match is weak. Only some rows state a clone size, as once, few, many or a class for expanded clones.

D	V	size	J	CDR3	DNA
-	TRBV19	few	TRBJ1-1	CASEAWGGTEAFF	TGTGCCAGTGAGGCTTGGGGGGGCACTGAAGCTTTCTTT
-	TRBV12-5	-	TRBJ2-7	CASGLVSAGTYEQYF	TGTGCTAGTGGTTTGGTCTCGGCAGGGACCTACGAGCAGTACTTC
-	TRBV28	-	TRBJ2-7	CASSYTALGLWDEQYF	TGTGCCAGCAGTTATACCGCCCTCGGACTTTGGGACGAGCAGTACTTC
TRBD1	TRBV11-3	once	TRBJ2-5	CASSSTGYDGPRSETQYF	TGTGCCAGCAGCTCGACAGGGTATGACGGTCCAAGGTCAGAGACCCAGTACTTC
TRBD1	TRBV29-1	-	TRBJ2-5	CSVGGNTGDRETQYF	TGCAGCGTTGGAGGGAATACAGGGGATCGGGAGACCCAGTACTTC
-	TRBV5-1	-	TRBJ2-5	CASSWIQGRGKETQYF	TGCGCCAGCAGCTGGATTCAGGGGCGTGGGAAAGAGACCCAGTACTTC
-	TRBV29-1	-	TRBJ1-1	CSVGERFRAFF	TGCAGCGTTGGGGAGAGGTTTCGAGCTTTCTTT
-	TRBV19	-	TRBJ1-2	CASSSPEFPMRDGYTF	TGTGCCAGTAGCTCTCCCGAGTTTCCAATGAGAGATGGCTACACCTTC
-	TRBV11-2	-	TRBJ1-5	CASSPDSPYSNQPQHF	TGTGCCAGCAGCCCGGACAGTCCTTATAGCAATCAGCCCCAGCATTTT
TRBD2	TRBV6-5	-	TRBJ2-3	CASSYRASGRDTQYF	TGTGCCAGCAGTTACAGGGCTAGCGGGAGGGATACGCAGTATTTT
-	TRBV9	-	TRBJ2-1	CASSPQTPTSMDANEQFF	TGTGCCAGCAGCCCTCAGACGCCTACTAGCATGGATGCCAATGAGCAGTTCTTC
-	TRBV6-5	-	TRBJ1-4	CASSYYGTLNEKLFF	TGTGCCAGCAGTTACTATGGGACACTAAATGAAAAACTGTTTTTT
-	TRBV11-3	-	TRBJ2-2	CASSRVDAGELFF	TGTGCCAGCAGCCGGGTGGATGCCGGGGAGCTGTTTTTT
TRBD1	TRBV27	-	TRBJ1-5	CASKRQGPPPLNQPQHF	TGTGCCAGCAAGCGACAGGGCCCGCCCCCACTCAATCAGCCCCAGCATTTT
-	TRBV7-4	-	TRBJ2-6	CASSLTGHLTTSGANVLTF	TGTGCCAGCAGCTTAACGGGACACTTAACCACCTCTGGGGCCAACGTCCTGACTTTC
TRBD1	TRBV15	-	TRBJ2-3	CATSSRDRGLTDTQYF	TGTGCCACCAGCTCCCGGGACAGGGGACTCACAGATACGCAGTATTTT
TRBD2	TRBV11-3	-	TRBJ2-1	CASSHSAGDYHEPDEQFF	TGTGCCAGCAGCCATAGTGCCGGGGACTACCACGAACCCGATGAGCAGTTCTTC
-	TRBV10-3	-	TRBJ2-3	CAISEAGTDTQYF	TGTGCCATCAGTGAAGCGGGCACAGATACGCAGTATTTT
TRBD2	TRBV11-1	-	TRBJ2-5	CASSLGGTAGGMGQETQYF	TGTGCCAGCAGCTTAGGAGGGACGGCGGGGGGCATGGGTCAAGAGACCCAGTACTTC
TRBD1	TRBV30	-	TRBJ2-7	CAWSPSGQGVTSPHGRIYEQYF	TGTGCCTGGAGTCCCTCGGGACAGGGGGTCACATCCCCCCATGGCCGGATCTACGAGCAGTACTTC
TRBD2	TRBV19	-	TRBJ2-7	CASSIARTSGSVQYF	TGTGCCAGTAGTATCGCCAGGACTAGCGGGAGTGTGCAGTACTTC
TRBD1	TRBV5-4	-	TRBJ2-6	CASSYPGTGGVLTF	TGTGCCAGCAGCTACCCCGGGACAGGGGGCGTCCTGACTTTC
TRBD2	TRBV27	-	TRBJ2-5	CASSLSGTSGEETQYF	TGTGCCAGCAGTTTATCAGGGACTAGCGGGGAGGAGACCCAGTACTTC
-	TRBV5-1	-	TRBJ2-4	CASSLPQPGGKNIQYF	TGCGCCAGCAGCTTGCCCCAGCCCGGGGGCAAAAACATTCAGTACTTC
TRBD2	TRBV7-9	-	TRBJ2-1	CASSFSGSAPRENEQFF	TGTGCCAGCAGCTTTAGCGGGAGCGCTCCACGAGAAAATGAGCAGTTCTTC
-	TRBV2	-	TRBJ2-1	CASEPWGVSYNEQFF	TGTGCCAGCGAACCCTGGGGCGTTTCCTACAATGAGCAGTTCTTC
TRBD2	TRBV4-3	-	TRBJ2-7	CASSLEAGTEQYF	TGCGCCAGCAGCCTAGAAGCGGGGACCGAGCAGTACTTC
TRBD1	TRBV25-1	once	TRBJ1-2	CASGKEGAEGYTF	TGTGCCAGCGGGAAGGAGGGGGCAGAGGGCTACACCTTC
TRBD2	TRBV7-2	-	TRBJ2-3	CASSFCSGTTRADTQYF	TGTGCCAGCAGCTTCTGTAGCGGGACAACTAGGGCAGATACGCAGTATTTT
TRBD1	TRBV6-6	-	TRBJ2-7	CASSYGRQGHYEQYF	TGTGCCAGCAGTTACGGGCGACAGGGTCACTACGAGCAGTACTTC
TRBD2	TRBV14	-	TRBJ2-1	CASSEPGLAEEGSYNEQFF	TGTGCCAGCAGCGAGCCGGGACTAGCGGAGGAGGGCTCCTACAATGAGCAGTTCTTC
TRBD1	TRBV5-4	-	TRBJ1-5	CASSYQTGILRNQPQHF	TGTGCCAGCAGCTACCAGACAGGGATCCTTCGTAATCAGCCCCAGCATTTT